A selection of T cell receptor beta chains follows, all from one sample in a study of T cell repertoires in cytomegalovirus infection. TCRdb re-derived calls from the reads in MiXCR, one entry per CDR3 protein. The sample shows 270,000 or so distinct CDR3 sequences, over 15% of them seen only once. Sequenced material: CD8+ T cells from PBMCs. These receptors originate from a human donor in good health (CMV status not recorded). Some clones in this sample may be carry-over from other donors' samples. Both conserved end residues are part of each CDR3. The D gene is left open where the match is weak. Expanded clones are given a class, and other clones once, few, many or no size at all.

>TRBV29-1|TRBJ2-5|TRBD1|.
TGCAGCGTTACCGTAGGGACAGGGCCAGAGACCCAGTACTTC
CSVTVGTGPETQYF
>TRBV6-6|TRBJ1-2|.|few
TGTGCCAGCAGTTATAAGTACCTTTCCGTGGAGGGCTACACCTTC
CASSYKYLSVEGYTF
>TRBV20-1|TRBJ2-3|.|.
TGCAGTGCTTCTCAGGGTCTGGCCACAGATACGCAGTATTTT
CSASQGLATDTQYF
>TRBV20-1|TRBJ1-1|.|few
TGCAGTGCCATCCGGGACCGCGAATTGTTT
CSAIRDRELF
>TRBV7-2|TRBJ2-5|.|many
TGTGCCAGCAGCTCCCGGACAGCTCAAGAGACCCAGTACTTC
CASSSRTAQETQYF
>TRBV12-3/TRBV12-4|TRBJ1-3|.|.
TGTGCCAGCAGTGGACCCGGGAAAGGGTCGCCCGGACCTGGAAACACCATATATTTT
CASSGPGKGSPGPGNTIYF
>TRBV7-2|TRBJ2-5|TRBD2|many
TGTGCCAGCAGCCTCCAAACCGGGACTAGCGGGGGCTTCGAGACCCAGTACTTC
CASSLQTGTSGGFETQYF
>TRBV12-3/TRBV12-4|TRBJ2-1|TRBD1|few
TGTGCCAGCAGTCCCCGGGACAGGGGGCTCTTCTTC
CASSPRDRGLFF
>TRBV15|TRBJ1-6|TRBD1|few
TGTGCCACCAGCAGAGGATTGCAGGGGGCCACTTCACCCCTCCACTTT
CATSRGLQGATSPLHF
>TRBV7-8|TRBJ2-7|TRBD1|many
TGTGCCAGCAGCTTACAACAGGGGCGCGAGCAGTACTTC
CASSLQQGREQYF
>TRBV11-2|TRBJ2-7|.|.
TGTGCCAGCAGCTTAGTGGAAGGGAATGTCTACGAGCAGTACTTC
CASSLVEGNVYEQYF
>TRBV20-1|TRBJ2-7|TRBD1|few
TGCAGTGCTGGGTGGGACAGAGTAAAGCGGAGCTCCTACGAGCAGTACTTC
CSAGWDRVKRSSYEQYF
>TRBV28|TRBJ2-3|.|.
TGTGCCAGCAGTCTGAACGGCGGGGGCTCCCTAGCGGTGCAGTATTTT
CASSLNGGGSLAVQYF
>TRBV12-3/TRBV12-4|TRBJ1-2|.|.
TGTGCCAGCAGTTTCCCGGGCGGACGGTTATCTAACTATGGCTACACCTTC
CASSFPGGRLSNYGYTF
>TRBV29-1|TRBJ2-7|.|.
TGCAGCGTTGAAGGGGGCAGGGACTACGAGCAGTACTTC
CSVEGGRDYEQYF
>TRBV27|TRBJ1-2|.|.
TGTGCCAGCAGTTCCCTTGAGGGAGCTAACTATGGCTACACCTTC
CASSSLEGANYGYTF
>TRBV7-6|TRBJ2-1|TRBD1|.
TGTGCCAGCAGCGACCGGGACAGGGGATACAATGAGCAGTTCTTC
CASSDRDRGYNEQFF